These 6 T cell receptor beta chains share one sample of origin, sequenced in a study of control samples from healthy donors and cancer patients. The table came from immunoSEQ multiplex PCR; TCRdb's copy has only in-frame clones and leaves some out. The sample yields roughly 130,000 clones, about 92% seen once. Sequencing was carried out using PBMCs. The receptor source for this set is a man aged 45-65 years with head and neck cancer.

V and J are TRBV6-2 or TRBV6-3 and TRBJ2-4, with TRBD2 identical over 10 bases. With V trimmed by 2 bases and J by 1 base, 2 bases remained unmatched. Germline assignment: CDR1 MNHEY and CDR2 SVGEGT. CDR3 length equals 16 residues. The CDR3 is CASSYSGGAAKNIQYF. DNA of the CDR3: TGTGCCAGCAGTTACAGCGGGGGGGCCGCCAAAAACATTCAGTACTTC.

V is TRBV11-2 and J is TRBJ1-1; D is ambiguous. This CDR3 contains 12 residues. V lost 5 bases to trimming and J lost 4 bases, with 8 bases between them. Germline CDR1 SGHAT, CDR2 FQNNGV. For the CDR3, the DNA is TGTGCCAGCAGCCCGCGGTTCACTGAAGCTTTCTTT. Residues: CASSPRFTEAFF.

The CDR3 protein is CASSYSLGTGELFF. In nucleotides, the CDR3 is TGTGCCAGCAGTTACTCGCTTGGCACCGGGGAGCTGTTTTTT. The chain uses TRBV6-5 and TRBJ2-2; no clear D gene. CDR3 length equals 14 residues. V dropped 0 bases and J dropped 4 bases, with 6 bases sitting between them. Per the germline V gene, CDR1 is MNHEY and CDR2 is SVGAGI.

CDR3 sequence reads: CASSYAGQGREKLFF. CDR3 sequence (DNA): TGTGCCAGCAGCTATGCCGGACAGGGAAGGGAAAAACTGTTTTTT. The J gene is TRBJ1-4, the V gene TRBV5-4; 8 nucleotides line up with TRBD1. The CDR3 totals 15 residues. CDR1 SGHNT and CDR2 YYREEE come from the germline V gene (reference sequence). The V segment lost 3 bases and the J segment 8 bases; nucleotides outside the gene matches: 9. The full variable domain, its missing parts supplied by reference TRBV5-4 and TRBJ1-4, is ETGVTQSPTHLIKTRGQQVTLRCSSQSGHNTVSWYQQALGQGPQFIFQYYREEENGRGNFPPRFSGLQFPNYSSELNVNALELDDSALYLCASSYAGQGREKLFFGSGTQLSVL.

The chain has TRBV6-5 and TRBJ1-3; TRBD1 agrees at 9 bases. There are 16 residues in the CDR3. The germline V gene has CDR1 MNHEY and CDR2 SVGAGI. Unmatched junction bases numbered 7, after V lost 0 bases and J lost 7 bases. The CDR3 DNA reads as TGTGCCAGCAGTTACTCCCGGACAGGGGAGCGGAACACCATATATTTT. It codes for CASSYSRTGERNTIYF.

The chain uses TRBV27 and TRBJ1-1; maybe TRBD1 (6 bases). The CDR3 consists of 16 residues. The germline CDR1 and CDR2 sequences are MNHEY and SMNVEV (reference sequence). V lost 8 bases, J lost 1 base, and 20 bases lay in between. In DNA form, the CDR3 reads TGTGCCAGCGGCCCCTACGCAGGGGTCTCGAACACTGAAGCTTTCTTT. This codes for CASGPYAGVSNTEAFF.